The clone carrying this TCR beta chain was observed a single time. What it recognizes is unknown. The sample is drawn from a study of cytomegalovirus exposure and HLA in healthy donors. Study-wide points: Rare sequences made up most TCRs, while some public TCRs were found in many donors. The study labeled 150 or so TCR beta chains cytomegalovirus-associated.

Per the germline V gene, CDR1 is SGHNT and CDR2 is YYREEE (reference sequence). The CDR3 runs to 15 residues. The trim removed 0 bases at V and 3 bases at J, leaving 1 base unmatched. The table came from immunoSEQ multiplex PCR; TCRdb's copy has only in-frame clones and leaves some out. The sample consists of 150,000 to 200,000 clones, around 90% of them appearing once. This receptor was obtained from a woman under 30 in good health and CMV-seropositive. The sequenced sample was PBMCs. The rearrangement links TRBV5-4 to TRBJ2-7, with TRBD2 matching over 12 bases. The CDR3 DNA is TGTGCCAGCAGCTTGGGGACTAGCGGGGTCTACGAGCAGTACTTC. Translation: CASSLGTSGVYEQYF.